The 11 T cell receptor beta chains below were found in one sample sequenced in a study of T cells in localized non-small cell lung cancer. TCRdb's table, derived via immunoSEQ multiplex PCR, lists solely in-frame clones and lacks some. The sample consists of approximately 22,000 clones, about 90% of them appearing once. The sample in question was peripheral blood, obtained before any cancer treatment. These TCRs come from a male donor aged 60 or over with stage I squamous cell lung carcinoma.

The chain recombines TRBV19 with TRBJ1-6, with 8 bases fitting TRBD1. The V and J ends lost 4 bases and 9 bases, in that order; junction bases with no gene match: 5. This CDR3 has 14 amino acids. Germline V gene data show CDR1 as LNHDA and CDR2 as SQIVND (reference sequence). The CDR3 nucleotides read TGTGCCAGTAGTACGGGACAGGACCTTTCACCCCTCCACTTT. Its translation: CASSTGQDLSPLHF.

This chain joins TRBV28 and TRBJ2-5, with 8 bases that match TRBD2. The CDR3 length is 13 residues. The junction had 3 bases not matched to a gene; V was cut back by 5 bases and J by 4 bases. Per germline, CDR1 MDHEN and CDR2 SYDVKM. The CDR3 sequence: CASSLAGGETQYF. Written as DNA, the CDR3 is TGTGCCAGCAGTCTCGCGGGAGGAGAGACCCAGTACTTC. The entire variable domain, with the rest obtained from reference TRBV28 and TRBJ2-5, is as follows: DVKVTQSSRYLVKRTGEKVFLECVQDMDHENMFWYRQDPGLGLRLIYFSYDVKMKEKGDIPEGYSVSREKKERFSLILESASTNQTSMYLCASSLAGGETQYFGPGTRLLVL.

The chain links TRBV19 to TRBJ1-2, with D unresolved. Trimming shortened V by 2 bases and J by 10 bases, and 11 bases separated the two germline ends. CDR3 length: 12 residues. Germline V lookup: CDR1 LNHDA, CDR2 SQIVND (reference sequence). This CDR3 is CASSISGLAYTF. The CDR3 bases are TGTGCCAGTAGTATATCCGGGTTGGCCTACACCTTC.

The chain carries TRBV5-5 and TRBJ2-7; D is possibly TRBD2 (5 bases). The CDR3 is made up of 12 amino acids. The germline gives CDR1 SGHKS, CDR2 YYEKEE (reference sequence). V lost 4 bases to trimming and J lost 2 bases, with 7 bases between them. CDR3 sequence: CASSRGPYEQYF. The CDR3 bases are TGTGCCAGCAGCCGCGGGCCCTACGAGCAGTACTTC.

The rearrangement links TRBV9 to TRBJ1-1; D is ambiguous. V was cut by 0 bases and J by 0 bases, with 12 bases left in between. The germline V gene encodes CDR1 SGDLS and CDR2 YYNGEE. The CDR3 is 16 residues long. In DNA, the CDR3 is TGTGCCAGCAGCGTAGGGGTAGGAGGGTTGAACACTGAAGCTTTCTTT. This codes for CASSVGVGGLNTEAFF.

CDR3 region: CASSPGGLGATEAFF. The CDR3 nucleotides are TGCGCCAGCAGCCCGGGGGGGTTGGGGGCCACTGAAGCTTTCTTT. J is TRBJ1-1 and V is TRBV5-1; a weak D match, TRBD1 (6 bases). This CDR3 has 15 amino acids. Germline CDR1 is SGHRS and CDR2 is YFSETQ. The germline V and J ends were trimmed by 4 bases and 4 bases, with 17 bases remaining between them.

This clone appeared once. The chain couples TRBV14 to TRBJ1-4; possible D gene TRBD1, 6 bases. The CDR3 extends over 15 amino acids. Trimming left V 5 bases short and J 8 bases short, with 18 bases between. CDR1 and CDR2 from the germline V gene are SGHDN and FVKESK. CDR3 protein: CASSMQGSLREKLFF. The CDR3, as DNA: TGTGCCAGCAGCATGCAGGGGTCCCTGAGGGAAAAACTGTTTTTT.

This clone was observed a single time. The rearrangement uses TRBV7-3 and TRBJ2-1; perhaps TRBD2 as D (5 bases). CDR3 size: 13 residues. Germline V CDR1 and CDR2: SGHTA, FQGTGA. V lost 5 bases, J lost 3 bases, and 8 bases lay in between. The CDR3 loop reads CASSRTYYNEQFF. The CDR3 DNA reads as TGTGCCAGCAGCAGGACTTACTACAATGAGCAGTTCTTC.

This chain links TRBV6-1 with TRBJ1-1; D uncertain. V was trimmed by 7 bases and J by 2 bases, leaving 11 bases between them. This CDR3 is 13 amino acids long. Germline-derived CDR1 and CDR2 are MNHNS and SASEGT. The CDR3 region has the DNA TGTGCCAGCATTTGGACCGCAAACACTGAAGCTTTCTTT. It codes for CASIWTANTEAFF.

The chain employs TRBV27 and TRBJ1-4; TRBD1 agrees at 9 bases. The V segment lost 4 bases and the J segment 5 bases; nucleotides outside the gene matches: 8. The CDR3 totals 16 residues. CDR1 is MNHEY and CDR2 is SMNVEV in the germline V gene (reference sequence). The DNA of the CDR3 is TGTGCCAGCAGTTCGCCGGGACAGGGTCCCAATGAAAAACTGTTTTTT. This encodes CASSSPGQGPNEKLFF.

V gene TRBV5-1 combines with J gene TRBJ2-7; D gene unclear. The CDR3 has 15 amino acids. Germline-derived CDR1 and CDR2 are SGHRS and YFSETQ. Trimming removed 0 bases from V and 0 bases from J, with 10 bases in between. This CDR3 is CASSLGVGYSYEQYF. CDR3 nucleotides: TGCGCCAGCAGCTTGGGGGTAGGGTACTCCTACGAGCAGTACTTC.